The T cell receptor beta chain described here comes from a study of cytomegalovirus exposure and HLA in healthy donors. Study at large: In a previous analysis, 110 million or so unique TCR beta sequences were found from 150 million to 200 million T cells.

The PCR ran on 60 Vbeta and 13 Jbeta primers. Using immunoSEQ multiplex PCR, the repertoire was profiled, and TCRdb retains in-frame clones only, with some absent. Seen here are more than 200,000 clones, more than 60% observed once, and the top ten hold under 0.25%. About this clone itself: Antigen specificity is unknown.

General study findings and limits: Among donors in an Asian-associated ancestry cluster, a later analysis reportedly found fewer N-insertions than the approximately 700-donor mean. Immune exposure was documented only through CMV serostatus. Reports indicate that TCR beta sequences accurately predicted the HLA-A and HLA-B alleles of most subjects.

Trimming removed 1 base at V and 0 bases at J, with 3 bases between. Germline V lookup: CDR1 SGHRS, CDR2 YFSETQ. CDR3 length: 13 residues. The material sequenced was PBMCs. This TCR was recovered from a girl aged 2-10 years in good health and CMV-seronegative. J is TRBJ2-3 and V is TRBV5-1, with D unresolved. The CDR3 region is CASSLTSTDTQYF. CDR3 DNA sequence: TGCGCCAGCAGCTTGACAAGCACAGATACGCAGTATTTT.